This T cell receptor (beta chain) was captured by sequencing in a study of T-cell memory formation after mild COVID-19 (dated by TCRdb to the early 2020s). About the investigation overall: Most TCR sequence clusters were specific to one of the two donors. Longitudinal TCRalpha and TCRbeta repertoire sequencing tracked T-cell clones expanding and contracting after mild COVID-19 in two donors. The cohort was made up of two young adult volunteers, one female and one male, who were previously healthy. Beyond this particular receptor, the publication reports: Only a couple of mild cases were covered by the study, and larger cohorts that include severe cases with pre-infection samples were considered necessary. Some responding clones were detected in pre-infection memory, suggesting pre-existing cross-reactive memory T cells joined the SARS-CoV-2 response. Balanced CD4/CD8 phenotypes were observed for clones contracting from day 15 to 85, whereas a bias towards CD4+ was observed for a second wave of clones expanding from day 15 to 37. SARS-CoV-2 specificity of the second-wave clones peaking on day 37 was not confirmed. Contracting CD4+ clones turned up mainly in the CM and EM memory subsets, whereas EMRA was where CD8+ clones were enriched.

These reads were obtained on an Illumina NovaSeq 6000. Using 5'RACE with constant-segment primers, TCRalpha and TCRbeta cDNA libraries were constructed, with sample barcodes and unique molecular identifiers added in the process. Trizol reagent was used to extract RNA from every sample. Libraries were amplified in two PCR steps, with a second sample barcode and Illumina TruSeq adapters added in the second step. The libraries were sequenced on an Illumina NovaSeq using 2 x 150 bp paired-end reads. The authors processed their data as follows. Demultiplexing of reads and collapsing into UMI-guided consensus sequences were performed with migec v1.2.7. Using mixcr v2.1.11, UMI consensuses were aligned to TRA and TRB V and J templates and then assembled into clonotypes. A clonotype was counted as expanded or contracted only when both edgeR and NoisET called the clonotype significant, with the noise models trained on biological replicates. edgeR calls used a false discovery rate-adjusted p below 0.01 and a log2 fold-change threshold of 1. As an exploratory analysis of dynamics, max-normalized trajectories of the 1000 most abundant clonotypes were examined by PCA with hierarchical clustering. The CD4 or CD8 phenotype of responding clones was assigned using the separately sequenced CD4+ and CD8+ repertoires. The public sequencing data were trimmed at Q25 with fastp and processed into clonotypes with MiXCR by TCRdb, which kept only in-frame beta chains. Merged by CDR3 protein, the rows form single entries marked with the most common genes and DNA. The V and J calls reflect TCRdb's pipeline rather than the authors' work. In this sample the table shows under 350,000 distinct CDR3 sequences, 15% to 20% of which occur a single time. The ten largest clonotypes hold roughly 23% of the sample.

Ficoll-Paque density gradient centrifugation was used to isolate PBMCs. About this clonotype: Which antigen it targets is not known. No clone much larger than this one lies a single base away; base qualities are absent.

Material: PBMCs or a T cell subset sorted from them (not recorded which). The sequence came from a man younger than 35 who had mild COVID-19 (a few samples of this study predate the infection). The sample titles of this study are shuffled in the database, so cell type and time point are left out; the donor was told from shared clones.

At the DNA level, the sequence is TGCAGTGCTAGAGATAGAGGGAGCACAGATACGCAGTATTTT. Its protein product is CSARDRGSTDTQYF. This sequence uses TRBV20-1 and TRBJ2-3, with TRBD2 tentatively as D gene (5 bases match). Trimming costs V 0 bases and J 0 bases, and their ends lie 7 bases apart. The CDR3 measures 14 amino acids from cysteine to phenylalanine. Of all the DNA, just the CDR3 is kept, 42 bases in frame from base 1. In the germline V gene (reference sequence), CDR1 corresponds to DFQATT and CDR2 to SNEGSKA.